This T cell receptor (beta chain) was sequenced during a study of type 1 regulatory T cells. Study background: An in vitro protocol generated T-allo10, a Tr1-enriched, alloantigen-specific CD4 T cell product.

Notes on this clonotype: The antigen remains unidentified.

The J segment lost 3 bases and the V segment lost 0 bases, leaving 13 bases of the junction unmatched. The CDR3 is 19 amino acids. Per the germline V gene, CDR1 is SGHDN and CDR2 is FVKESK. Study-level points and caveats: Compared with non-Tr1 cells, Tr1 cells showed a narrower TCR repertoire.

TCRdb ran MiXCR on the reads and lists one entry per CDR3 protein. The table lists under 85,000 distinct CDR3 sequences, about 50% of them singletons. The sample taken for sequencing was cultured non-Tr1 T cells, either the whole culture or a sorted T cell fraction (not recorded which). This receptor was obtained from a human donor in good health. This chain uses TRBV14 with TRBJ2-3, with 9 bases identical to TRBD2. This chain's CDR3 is CASSQEPYLPSGETDTQYF. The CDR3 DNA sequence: TGTGCCAGCAGCCAAGAACCCTACCTGCCTAGCGGGGAGACAGATACGCAGTATTTT.